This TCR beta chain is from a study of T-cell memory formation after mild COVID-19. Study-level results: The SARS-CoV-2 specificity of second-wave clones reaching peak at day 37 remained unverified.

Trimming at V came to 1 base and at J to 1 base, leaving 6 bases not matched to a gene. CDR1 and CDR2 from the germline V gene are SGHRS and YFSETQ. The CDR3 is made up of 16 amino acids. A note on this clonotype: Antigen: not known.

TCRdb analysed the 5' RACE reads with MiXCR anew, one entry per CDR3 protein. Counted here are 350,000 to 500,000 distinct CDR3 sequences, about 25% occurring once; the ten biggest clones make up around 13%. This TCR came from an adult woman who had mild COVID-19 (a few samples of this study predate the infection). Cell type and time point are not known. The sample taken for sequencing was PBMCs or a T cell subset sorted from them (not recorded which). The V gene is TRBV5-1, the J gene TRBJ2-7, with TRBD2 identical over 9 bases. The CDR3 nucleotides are TGCGCCAGCAGCTTGACCCTAGCGGGGAGATCCTACGAGCAGTACTTC. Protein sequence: CASSLTLAGRSYEQYF.